One sample yielded the 19 T cell receptor beta chains listed below, sequenced in a study of cytomegalovirus exposure and HLA in healthy donors. Researchers ran the PCR with 60 Vbeta and 13 Jbeta primers. Sequencing was performed with immunoSEQ multiplex PCR; in TCRdb, only in-frame clones are kept and a portion is missing. This sample has 95,000 or so clones, with about two thirds found just once. The sequenced material came from PBMCs. The receptor source for this set is a woman aged 45 to 65 in good health and CMV-seropositive.

This chain connects TRBV11-2 to TRBJ2-7; 12 positions agree with TRBD2. Trimming removed 1 base from V and 12 bases from J; junction bases left unmatched: 7. Germline V gene lookup returns CDR1 SGHAT and CDR2 FQNNGV. This CDR3 contains 14 residues. The CDR3 DNA is TGTGCCAGCAGCTTAGGGACTAGCGGGATATCCGCGTACTTC. Encoded protein: CASSLGTSGISAYF.

The rearrangement joins TRBV9 to TRBJ2-1; 7 positions match TRBD2. The ends lost 4 bases at V and 3 bases at J; junction bases unmatched: 13. Germline lookup yields CDR1 SGDLS and CDR2 YYNGEE. The CDR3 is 17 residues long. The DNA for the CDR3 is TGTGCCAGCAGCCGGACTGGAGCGGGACCACTCTACAATGAGCAGTTCTTC. It encodes CASSRTGAGPLYNEQFF.

J is TRBJ2-3 and V is TRBV9; D is unresolved. The V gene's germline CDR1 is SGDLS and CDR2 YYNGEE. The V gene lost 2 bases and the J gene lost 2 bases, with 12 bases spanning the gap. The CDR3 covers 15 residues. CDR3 sequence (DNA): TGTGCCAGCAGCGTTGCAGATATCCCCACAGATACGCAGTATTTT. This gives the protein CASSVADIPTDTQYF.

V and J are TRBV28 and TRBJ2-3, with a weak D call TRBD2 (6 bases). Germline V CDR1 and CDR2: MDHEN, SYDVKM. The CDR3 consists of 17 residues. The germline V and J ends were trimmed by 3 bases and 2 bases, with 18 bases remaining between them. The chain's CDR3 is CASSLGGRRSVTDTQYF. CDR3 bases: TGTGCCAGCAGTTTGGGGGGACGCCGGTCGGTCACAGATACGCAGTATTTT.

This clone came up a few times. The germline gene is not matched at one end of the junction; a read error may be the cause. The CDR3 nucleotides read TGTGCCAGCAGCTTCCAGGGATCGAACACCGGGGAGCTGTTTTTT. This codes for CASSFQGSNTGELFF. The chain links TRBV5-1 to TRBJ2-2; the D gene is possibly TRBD1 (5 bases). The CDR3 runs to 15 residues. Looked up from germline, CDR1 is SGHRS and CDR2 is YFSETQ.

This clone was observed a few times. V is TRBV18 and J is TRBJ2-3; TRBD2 matches at 8 bases. Trimming at V came to 4 bases and at J to 0 bases, leaving 15 bases not matched to a gene. CDR3 length: 19 amino acids. Germline CDR1 and CDR2: KGHSH and LQKENI. CDR3 sequence: CASSLIRAGEIASTDTQYF. The CDR3, as DNA: TGTGCCAGCTCACTCATCAGAGCGGGGGAGATTGCTAGCACAGATACGCAGTATTTT.

This chain joins TRBV25-1 and TRBJ2-7; 8 bases agree with TRBD1. This CDR3 contains 12 residues. V gave up 7 bases and J gave up 3 bases; unmatched junction bases: 2. Germline assignment: CDR1 MGHDK and CDR2 SYGVNS. The CDR3 DNA sequence: TGTGCCAGCAAGGACAGGGTCTACGAGCAGTACTTC. This gives the protein CASKDRVYEQYF.

The chain carries TRBV7-2 and TRBJ2-5; 7 bases are shared with TRBD2. The CDR3 is made up of 15 amino acids. Germline V gene lookup returns CDR1 SGHTA and CDR2 FQGNSA. The J segment lost 1 base and the V segment lost 2 bases, leaving 4 bases of the junction unmatched. CDR3 DNA: TGTGCCAGCAGCTTACAGCGGGGAACCCAAGAGACCCAGTACTTC. As protein: CASSLQRGTQETQYF.

This chain joins TRBV9 and TRBJ2-1, with D maybe TRBD1 (6 bases). The CDR3 extends over 16 amino acids. Germline values: CDR1 SGDLS, CDR2 YYNGEE. With 2 bases removed from V and 5 bases from J, the gap between germline ends came to 17 bases. CDR3 bases: TGTGCCAGCAGCGTCGGCTTCGGGTGGACAGACAATGAGCAGTTCTTC. It codes for CASSVGFGWTDNEQFF.

The chain uses TRBV28 and TRBJ1-3; D gene unclear. Trimming took off 6 bases at V and 5 bases at J, with 17 bases between the two ends. The CDR3 totals 15 residues. Germline CDR1 reads MDHEN; CDR2 reads SYDVKM. In nucleotides, the CDR3 is TGTGCCAGCAGGGCCGCGGCACCAAGCCGAAACACCATATATTTT. Its translation is CASRAAAPSRNTIYF.

Remarks on this clone: The limits of the CDR3 on the DNA are not certain, so only TCRdb's listed CDR3 is given. The genes are TRBV9 and TRBJ1-1. The CDR3 spans 12 residues, counting both ends. CDR1 is SGDLS and CDR2 is YYNGEE in the germline V gene. The chain's CDR3 is CASSVGEGSVFF.

The CDR3 is CASTLLGTRGGSTQYF. In DNA, the CDR3 is TGTGCCAGCACCCTTTTGGGGACTAGGGGAGGATCTACGCAGTATTTT. The chain is built from TRBV7-9 and TRBJ2-3; 8 bases align to TRBD2. V was pared by 7 bases and J by 8 bases, with 17 bases of the junction left unmatched. This CDR3 is 16 amino acids long. The germline gives CDR1 SEHNR, CDR2 FQNEAQ (reference sequence). The full variable domain, its missing parts supplied by reference TRBV7-9 and TRBJ2-3, is DTGVSQNPRHKITKRGQNVTFRCDPISEHNRLYWYRQTLGQGPEFLTYFQNEAQLEKSRLLSDRFSAERPKGSFSTLEIQRTEQGDSAMYLCASTLLGTRGGSTQYFGPGTRLTVL.

The chain has TRBV27 and TRBJ1-1; no clear D. Germline CDR1 reads MNHEY; CDR2 reads SMNVEV (reference sequence). V lost 6 bases and J lost 0, with 5 bases in between. The CDR3 extends over 12 amino acids. The CDR3 spells CASRAVNTEAFF. CDR3 nucleotide sequence: TGTGCCAGCAGGGCAGTGAACACTGAAGCTTTCTTT.

The J gene is TRBJ2-3, the V gene TRBV25-1, with TRBD2 identical over 14 bases. V trimming: 6 bases; J trimming: 0 bases; junction bases outside the gene matches: 5. There are 17 residues in the CDR3. Looked up from germline, CDR1 is MGHDK and CDR2 is SYGVNS. The chain's CDR3 is CASRGTSGSVSTDTQYF. The CDR3 DNA reads TGTGCCAGCAGAGGGACTAGCGGGAGCGTGAGCACAGATACGCAGTATTTT.

The sample holds one count of this clone. The rearrangement joins TRBV18 to TRBJ2-1; TRBD1 aligns across 11 bases. Germline V lookup: CDR1 KGHSH, CDR2 LQKENI. Trimming removed 2 bases from V and 7 bases from J; junction bases left unmatched: 1. The CDR3 spans 14 residues. The CDR3 reads CASSPGTGGNEQFF. Here the CDR3 DNA reads TGTGCCAGCTCACCAGGGACAGGGGGTAATGAGCAGTTCTTC.

The V call is TRBV9, the J call TRBJ2-7; TRBD1 aligns across 7 bases. V was pared by 2 bases and J by 5 bases, with 4 bases of the junction left unmatched. Germline CDR1 is SGDLS and CDR2 is YYNGEE. The CDR3 is 13 amino acids. The CDR3 coding sequence is TGTGCCAGCAGCGTCCAGACAGGGAACGAGCAGTACTTC. Translation gives CASSVQTGNEQYF.

The CDR3 DNA reads TGCGCCAGCAGAATATCAGGGGCCAGTACCTCCTACAATGAGCAGTTCTTC. Translating gives CASRISGASTSYNEQFF. The chain recombines TRBV5-1 with TRBJ2-1; possibly TRBD1 for D (6 bases). Per germline, CDR1 SGHRS and CDR2 YFSETQ. The CDR3 is 17 amino acids. The V and J ends lost 5 bases and 0 bases respectively, with 18 bases between them.

This clone was detected only a few times. J is TRBJ2-7 and V is TRBV4-2; 7 nucleotides match TRBD2. In germline, CDR1 is LGHNA, CDR2 YNFKEQ. The V gene end was trimmed by 2 bases and the J gene end by 0 bases; junction bases not matched to a gene: 7. The CDR3 consists of 16 residues. This chain's CDR3 is CASSQPGRTSSYEQYF. CDR3 in DNA: TGTGCCAGCAGCCAACCCGGGAGGACCAGCTCCTACGAGCAGTACTTC.

About this clone itself: Distinct nucleotide sequences in the sample also encode this CDR3. The rearrangement links TRBV7-2 to TRBJ1-5; D call uncertain. V lost 1 base and J lost 4, with 8 bases in between. CDR3 length: 14 residues. From germline, CDR1 is SGHTA and CDR2 FQGNSA. The CDR3 region has the DNA TGTGCCAGCAGCTTAGTCGTCGGGAATCAGCCCCAGCATTTT. Its protein is CASSLVVGNQPQHF.